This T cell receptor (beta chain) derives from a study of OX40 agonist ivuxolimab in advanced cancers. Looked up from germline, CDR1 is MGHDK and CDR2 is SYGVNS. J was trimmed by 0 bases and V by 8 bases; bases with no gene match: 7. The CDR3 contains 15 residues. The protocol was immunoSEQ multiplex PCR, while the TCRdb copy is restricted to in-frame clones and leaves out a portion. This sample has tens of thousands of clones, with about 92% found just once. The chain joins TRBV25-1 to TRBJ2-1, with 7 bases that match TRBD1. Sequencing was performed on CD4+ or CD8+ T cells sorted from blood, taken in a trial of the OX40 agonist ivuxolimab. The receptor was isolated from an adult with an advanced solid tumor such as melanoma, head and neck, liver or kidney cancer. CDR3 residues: CASSTGMSSYNEQFF. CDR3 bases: TGTGCCAGCTCGACAGGGATGAGCTCCTACAATGAGCAGTTCTTC.